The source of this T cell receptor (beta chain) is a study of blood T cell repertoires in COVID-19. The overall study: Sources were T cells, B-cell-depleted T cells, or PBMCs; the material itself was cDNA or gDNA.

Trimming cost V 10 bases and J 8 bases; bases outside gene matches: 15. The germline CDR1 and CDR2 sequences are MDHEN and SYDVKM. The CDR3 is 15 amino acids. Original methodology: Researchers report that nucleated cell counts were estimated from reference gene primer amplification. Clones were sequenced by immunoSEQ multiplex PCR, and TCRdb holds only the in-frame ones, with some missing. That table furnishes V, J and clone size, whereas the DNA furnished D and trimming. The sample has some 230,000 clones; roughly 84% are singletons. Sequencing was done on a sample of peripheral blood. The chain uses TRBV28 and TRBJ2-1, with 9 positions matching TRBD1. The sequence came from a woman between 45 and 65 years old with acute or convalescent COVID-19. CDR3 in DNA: TGTGCCACCGCACAGGAGGGACAGGGAGGCGATGAGCAGTTCTTC. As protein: CATAQEGQGGDEQFF.